The clone carrying this T cell receptor (beta chain) was observed once. Its antigen is still unknown. V lost 4 bases and J lost 3, with 10 bases in between. The CDR3 sequence is 13 residues long. Germline values: CDR1 MNHEY, CDR2 SVGEGT. TCRdb independently ran MiXCR on the RT-PCR reads; one entry per CDR3 protein. The data contain around 150,000 distinct CDR3 sequences, roughly 10% of them singletons. The data derive from a study of response to subunit inactivated influenza vaccine. Study-wide results and caveats: The authors suggested that every seasonal influenza vaccination recruits few new T cells.

The chain recombines TRBV6-2 or TRBV6-3 with TRBJ2-7, with no clear D. The sample in question was non-naive T cells sorted from PBMCs, obtained roughly 45 days after vaccination. The receptor comes from a man in his fifties or sixties who received an inactivated influenza vaccine. The CDR3 loop is CASSSVSYYEQYF. CDR3 DNA sequence: TGTGCCAGCAGTTCAGTATCTTACTACGAGCAGTACTTC.